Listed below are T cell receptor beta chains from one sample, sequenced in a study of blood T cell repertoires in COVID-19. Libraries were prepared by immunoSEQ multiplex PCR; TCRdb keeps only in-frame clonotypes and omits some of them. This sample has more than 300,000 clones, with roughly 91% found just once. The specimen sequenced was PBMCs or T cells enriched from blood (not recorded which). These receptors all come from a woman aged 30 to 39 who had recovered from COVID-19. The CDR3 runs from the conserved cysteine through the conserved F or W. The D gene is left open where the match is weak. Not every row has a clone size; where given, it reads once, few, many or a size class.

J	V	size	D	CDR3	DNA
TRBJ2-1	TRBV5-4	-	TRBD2	CASSLVRDYYNEQFF	TGTGCCAGCAGCTTGGTCCGGGACTACTACAATGAGCAGTTCTTC
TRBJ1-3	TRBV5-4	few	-	CASSLEKEEDGNTIYF	TGTGCCAGCAGCTTGGAAAAGGAGGAGGATGGAAACACCATATATTTT
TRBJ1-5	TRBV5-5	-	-	CASSRREGIAHQPQHF	TGTGCCAGCAGCCGGAGGGAGGGGATAGCACATCAGCCCCAGCATTTT
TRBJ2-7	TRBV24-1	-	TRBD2	CATSRAGGLSYEQYF	TGTGCCACCAGTAGGGCGGGAGGACTTTCCTACGAGCAGTACTTC
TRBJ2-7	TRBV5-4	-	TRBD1	CASSLEGAGPRTYEQYF	TGTGCCAGCAGCTTGGAGGGGGCCGGACCAAGGACCTACGAGCAGTACTTC
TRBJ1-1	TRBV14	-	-	CASSRRPVNTEAFF	TGTGCCAGCAGTCGGAGACCGGTCAACACTGAAGCTTTCTTT
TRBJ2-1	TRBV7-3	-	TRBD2	CASSSGATSGYNEQFF	TGTGCCAGCAGTTCCGGGGCGACTAGCGGATACAATGAGCAGTTCTTC
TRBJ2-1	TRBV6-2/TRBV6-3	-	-	CASSKLAYNEQFF	TGTGCCAGCAGTAAACTAGCTTACAATGAGCAGTTCTTC
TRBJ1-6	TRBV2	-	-	CASSPGNNSPLHF	TGTGCCAGCAGTCCAGGGAATAATTCACCCCTCCACTTT
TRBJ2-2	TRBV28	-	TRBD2	CASRGTRGWGGELFF	TGTGCCAGCCGGGGGACTAGAGGATGGGGCGGGGAGCTGTTTTTT
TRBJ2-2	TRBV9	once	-	CASQQGSSTGELFF	TGTGCCAGCCAGCAGGGTTCGAGCACCGGGGAGCTGTTTTTT
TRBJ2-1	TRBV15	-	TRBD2	CATGFLGRAYNEQFF	TGTGCTACGGGCTTTCTCGGGAGGGCCTACAATGAGCAGTTCTTC
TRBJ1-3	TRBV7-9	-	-	CASSLASTRYSGNTIYF	TGTGCCAGCAGCTTAGCATCAACTCGTTACTCTGGAAACACCATATATTTT
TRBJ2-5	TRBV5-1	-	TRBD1	CASSSQGGQETQYF	TGCGCCAGCAGCTCACAGGGGGGCCAAGAGACCCAGTACTTC
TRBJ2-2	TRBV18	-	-	CASSQQGVQNTGELFF	TGTGCCAGCTCACAACAAGGGGTCCAGAACACCGGGGAGCTGTTTTTT
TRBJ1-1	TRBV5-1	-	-	CASRRTENTEAFF	TGCGCCAGCAGAAGGACAGAGAACACTGAAGCTTTCTTT
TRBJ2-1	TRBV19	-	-	CASSPQGLGEQFF	TGTGCCAGTAGTCCCCAGGGGTTGGGTGAGCAGTTCTTC
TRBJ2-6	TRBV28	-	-	CASSLYSSGANVLTF	TGTGCCAGCAGTTTATACAGCTCTGGGGCCAACGTCCTGACTTTC
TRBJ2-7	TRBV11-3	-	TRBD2	CASSPPSRLAGGFCGEQYF	TGTGCCAGCAGCCCCCCCTCTCGGCTAGCGGGAGGGTTTTGTGGCGAGCAGTACTTC
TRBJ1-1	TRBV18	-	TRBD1	CASSPWDRVGTEAFF	TGTGCCAGCTCACCTTGGGACAGGGTGGGCACTGAAGCTTTCTTT
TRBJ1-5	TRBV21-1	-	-	CAGLFGQGRMFYGNQPQHF	TGTGCCGGATTATTCGGACAGGGGCGAATGTTCTACGGCAATCAGCCCCAGCATTTT
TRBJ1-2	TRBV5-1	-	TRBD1	CASSSGQGYGYTF	TGCGCCAGCAGCTCCGGACAGGGCTATGGCTACACCTTC
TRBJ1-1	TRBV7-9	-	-	CASSLEGNTEAFF	TGTGCCAGCAGCTTGGAGGGGAACACTGAAGCTTTCTTT